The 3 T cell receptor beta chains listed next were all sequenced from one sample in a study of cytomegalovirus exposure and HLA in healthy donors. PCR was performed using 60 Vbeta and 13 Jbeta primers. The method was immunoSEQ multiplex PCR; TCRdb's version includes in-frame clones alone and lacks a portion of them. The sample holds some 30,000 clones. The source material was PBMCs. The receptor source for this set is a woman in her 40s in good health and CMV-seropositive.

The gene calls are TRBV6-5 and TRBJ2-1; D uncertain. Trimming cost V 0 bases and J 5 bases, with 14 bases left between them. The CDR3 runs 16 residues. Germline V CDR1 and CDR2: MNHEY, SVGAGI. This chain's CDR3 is CASSYSGPSSDNEQFF. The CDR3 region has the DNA TGTGCCAGCAGTTACTCGGGTCCTAGTTCCGACAATGAGCAGTTCTTC.

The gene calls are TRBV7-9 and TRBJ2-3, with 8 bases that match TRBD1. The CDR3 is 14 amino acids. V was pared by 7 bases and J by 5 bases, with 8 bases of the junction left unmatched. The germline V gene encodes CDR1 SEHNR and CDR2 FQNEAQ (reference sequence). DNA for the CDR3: TGTGCCAGCACCCAGGGGGCGGACCTAGATACGCAGTATTTT. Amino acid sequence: CASTQGADLDTQYF. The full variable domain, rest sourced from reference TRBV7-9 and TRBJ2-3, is DTGVSQNPRHKITKRGQNVTFRCDPISEHNRLYWYRQTLGQGPEFLTYFQNEAQLEKSRLLSDRFSAERPKGSFSTLEIQRTEQGDSAMYLCASTQGADLDTQYFGPGTRLTVL.

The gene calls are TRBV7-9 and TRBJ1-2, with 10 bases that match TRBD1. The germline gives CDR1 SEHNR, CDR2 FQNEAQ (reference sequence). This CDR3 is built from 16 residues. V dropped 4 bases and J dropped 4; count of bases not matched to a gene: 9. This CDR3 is CASSWTRDRGSYGYTF. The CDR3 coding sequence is TGTGCCAGCAGCTGGACCCGGGACAGGGGTAGCTATGGCTACACCTTC. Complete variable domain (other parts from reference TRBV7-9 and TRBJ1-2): DTGVSQNPRHKITKRGQNVTFRCDPISEHNRLYWYRQTLGQGPEFLTYFQNEAQLEKSRLLSDRFSAERPKGSFSTLEIQRTEQGDSAMYLCASSWTRDRGSYGYTFGSGTRLTVV.